A single TCR beta chain is shown here with its context. In its sample, this clone was seen many times. Its target antigen remains unknown. No base qualities exist here, and no much larger clone lies one base off it. The donors were healthy, HIV-negative adults who had no recently reported acute infections or vaccinations. Every donor was a Caucasian adult residing in Nashville, Tennessee, USA. Magnetic negative selection was used to enrich CD4+ T cells, after which naive cells were positively selected on CD45RA and the negative fraction became the memory subset. Blood was collected by leukapheresis, and PBMCs were isolated by Ficoll-Histopaque density gradient centrifugation and then cryopreserved in liquid nitrogen vapor phase. Analytical flow cytometry was used to check the purity and quantity of every magnetically sorted T cell population. From each sorted fraction, genomic DNA was isolated and quantified by UV absorbance on a Nanodrop 2000c.

TCR CDR3 regions were amplified from genomic DNA by multiplex PCR using the deep immunoSEQ assay. For each cell subset, the extracted genomic DNA was distributed evenly across all wells of several immunoSEQ 96-well plates, and each plate served as one replicate. For sorted subsets, each replicate PCR was loaded with approximately 190 ng genomic DNA, equivalent to approximately 33,000 T cell genomes. Purified libraries were quantified with a Qubit 3.0 fluorometer, sized on a Bioanalyzer 2100, and re-quantified with the KAPA Library Quantification kit. A separate single-read 150-cycle Illumina NextSeq 550 flow cell was used to sequence each immunoSEQ 96-well plate. In the paper's pipeline: Because only junctional sequences without quality scores were contained in the immunoSEQ output, filtering matching that applied to full-length reads could not be performed. Sequences were annotated with PyIR, a Python wrapper for IgBLAST v1.9, using IMGT germline references to assign V/J genes and CDR3. Reads were filtered out if the reads had weak V/J assignments (E-value above 1e-6), no CDR3, stop codons, out-of-frame junctions, or ambiguous translated residues. A V3J clonotype was defined by an identical inferred V gene, J gene, and CDR3 amino acid sequence. To compute the percentage overlap between repertoires, the number of shared unique clonotypes was divided by the size of the smaller repertoire. Three approaches were used to assess repertoire richness: RTK rarefaction, the Chao1 estimator, and Recon v2.1 estimates of unobserved clonotypes. OLGA was used to compute generation probabilities for all TCRbeta clonotypes that the gDNA method yielded from a handful of donors. TCRdb mirrors the immuneACCESS table, restricted to in-frame sequences. Some clones are absent from its copies; in checked studies, under half trace to an unresolved V gene, and the reason for the others is unknown. The V and J calls and clone size come from that table; D and trimming were worked out from the DNA. Here the sample has roughly 700,000 clones; around 67% occur a single time. Approximately 1.8% of the sample goes to the ten largest clones.

The sample comes from a study of shared clonotypes between healthy human individuals (dated by TCRdb to about 2020). In terms of the full investigation: Three men and two women, aged 18 to 49 years, made up the cohort. Leukapheresis yielded between about 0.94 and 8.9 billion PBMCs per donor. Per donor, three plates each were used for CD4 naive and CD4 memory, two for CD8 naive, and one for CD8 memory. To estimate repertoire size and how much clonotype sharing occurs between individuals, the study deeply sequenced the blood TCR repertoires of roughly 5 healthy adults. To increase sequencing depth and limit assay-specific biases, different laboratories used diverse techniques to prepare libraries and sequence TCR repertoires. Broad study findings and their caveats: Estimated clonotype richness was generally larger for naive than for memory subsets. Because the study included a small number of donors, the genetic and exposure-history diversity represented was limited. Based on pairwise subsampling, the degree of clonotype sharing among donors was expected to be affected by sequencing depth. Roughly 5% of naive CD4, 3.5% of naive CD8, approximately 2% of memory CD4, and 0.35% to 0.4% of memory CD8 clonotypes were shared across a few donors. Clonotypes shared by all four sorted-subset donors showed higher generation probabilities than non-shared clonotypes. Sampling was restricted to blood, and TCR repertoires in tissue are likely to differ from TCR repertoires in blood. Incomplete sequencing was indicated by rarefaction of sorted-subset datasets, despite the large sequencing depth.

For CDR1 and CDR2, the germline V gene (reference sequence) lists GTSNPN and SVGIG. Including the terminal cysteine and phenylalanine, the CDR3 comprises 13 residues. Just the 39-base CDR3 DNA is kept, in frame starting at base 1. V gives up 3 bases and J gives up 8 bases, and the segment between their germline ends measures 11 bases. The specimen was memory CD4+ T cells sorted from blood. Interpreted using the paper, the cell subset or site label stands for: CD45RA-negative fraction. The clonotype was recovered from a woman aged 25 to 45 in good health. The V and J segments used are TRBV30 and TRBJ1-6; a confident D gene designation cannot be given. Read as DNA, the sequence is TGTGCCTGGAGCATGGCGACGGATTCACCCCTCCACTTT. It is translated as CAWSMATDSPLHF.